The TCR beta chain under discussion was sequenced for a study of cytomegalovirus exposure and HLA in healthy donors. Study-wide findings and caveats: The authors later found most CMV-associated TCR beta chains appeared HLA-restricted.

Germline V gives CDR1 SGHRS, CDR2 YFSETQ. V was pared by 0 bases and J by 6 bases, with 6 bases of the junction left unmatched. CDR3 length: 15 residues. The PCR had 60 Vbeta and 13 Jbeta primers. The assay was immunoSEQ multiplex PCR, and TCRdb's table has in-frame clones only and misses some. This table holds about 120,000 clones, 70% to 90% found once. Remarks on this clone: The antigen is unknown.

The sequence was obtained from a man between 18 and 35 years old in good health and CMV-seropositive. The rearrangement uses TRBV5-1 and TRBJ1-2, with TRBD1 matching over 9 bases. The specimen sequenced was PBMCs. The CDR3 coding sequence is TGCGCCAGCAGCTTGGCCTTGGGACAGGGAGATGGCTACACCTTC. This sequence encodes CASSLALGQGDGYTF.